The 32 T cell receptor beta chains given below trace back to one sample, sequenced in a study of T-cell memory formation after mild COVID-19. TCRdb re-called the 5' RACE reads through MiXCR, storing one row per CDR3 protein. The profile covers under 550,000 distinct CDR3 sequences, with approximately 18% appearing a single time and 9% to 15% taken by the ten largest. Sequencing was performed on PBMCs or a T cell subset sorted from them (not recorded which). The receptors were gathered from an adult woman who had mild COVID-19 (a few samples of this study predate the infection). Cell type and time point are not known.

The V and J genes are TRBV12-3 or TRBV12-4 and TRBJ2-3; D uncertain. V was shortened by 0 bases and J by 1 base, with 5 bases between the two germline ends. The CDR3 is made up of 14 amino acids. The DNA of the CDR3 is TGTGCCAGCAGTTTAGCGGATCGCACAGATACGCAGTATTTT. Residues: CASSLADRTDTQYF.

The chain uses TRBV13 and TRBJ2-7; 9 positions match TRBD2. The CDR3 is 22 residues long. The germline V gene encodes CDR1 PRHDT and CDR2 FYEKMQ (reference sequence). V shed 3 bases and J 0 bases; nucleotides not matched to a gene: 24. The CDR3 is CASSFPYIPGLAPNKGSYEQYF. The CDR3 DNA sequence: TGTGCCAGCAGCTTCCCTTACATACCGGGACTAGCACCCAATAAGGGCTCCTACGAGCAGTACTTC.

Ten or more counts support this clonotype. The CDR3 region is CASSQESLAGAYEQYF. The CDR3 DNA is TGCGCCAGCAGCCAAGAAAGTCTGGCGGGGGCCTACGAGCAGTACTTC. The chain links TRBV4-1 to TRBJ2-7; 7 bases are shared with TRBD2. The V segment lost 0 bases and the J segment 2 bases; nucleotides outside the gene matches: 7. The CDR3 is 16 residues long. Germline V gene data show CDR1 as MGHRA and CDR2 as YSYEKL.

CDR3 loop: CASSYFGENTEAFF. For the CDR3, the DNA is TGTGCCAGCAGTTATTTCGGAGAGAACACTGAAGCTTTCTTT. V is TRBV6-5 and J is TRBJ1-1; D unclear. Trimming stripped 3 bases from V and 1 base from J, with 9 bases between. CDR3 length: 14 amino acids. The germline V gene has CDR1 MNHEY and CDR2 SVGAGI.

Only a few counts were recorded for this clonotype. This chain joins TRBV9 and TRBJ1-3, with D unresolved. Trimming pared 1 base from V and 0 bases from J, leaving 17 bases between. CDR1 and CDR2 (germline): SGDLS, YYNGEE. CDR3 length: 18 amino acids. The CDR3 region has the DNA TGTGCCAGCAGCGTAAGTCCCATTGGGATGAGCTCTGGAAACACCATATATTTT. Amino acid sequence: CASSVSPIGMSSGNTIYF.

This clonotype was detected only a few times. V is TRBV4-3 and J is TRBJ1-1; D is unclear. Germline values: CDR1 LGHNA, CDR2 YSLEER. With 0 bases removed from V and 0 bases from J, the gap between germline ends came to 5 bases. This CDR3 is built from 14 residues. CDR3 DNA sequence: TGCGCCAGCAGCCAAGATCGTCTGAACACTGAAGCTTTCTTT. Translating gives CASSQDRLNTEAFF.

This sequence joins TRBV4-1 and TRBJ1-6, with D possibly being TRBD1 (5 bases). There are 15 residues in the CDR3. V shed 4 bases and J shed 3 bases, with 10 bases lying between them. CDR1 and CDR2 from the germline V gene are MGHRA and YSYEKL. The DNA for the CDR3 is TGCGCCAGCAGCCCGGGGGGGGGCTATAATTCACCCCTCCACTTT. Amino acid sequence: CASSPGGGYNSPLHF.

This clonotype was detected a few times. The chain carries TRBV7-9 and TRBJ1-2; the D is unclear. Germline assignment: CDR1 SEHNR and CDR2 FQNEAQ (reference sequence). Trimming cost V 6 bases and J 4 bases, with 15 bases left between them. This CDR3 has 14 residues. In nucleotides, the CDR3 is TGTGCCAGCAGTATGGTGGCCCGCGGCTATGGCTACACCTTC. It encodes CASSMVARGYGYTF. The whole variable domain, remainder taken from reference TRBV7-9 and TRBJ1-2, is DTGVSQNPRHKITKRGQNVTFRCDPISEHNRLYWYRQTLGQGPEFLTYFQNEAQLEKSRLLSDRFSAERPKGSFSTLEIQRTEQGDSAMYLCASSMVARGYGYTFGSGTRLTVV.

This chain uses TRBV6-5 with TRBJ1-5; 8 bases are shared with TRBD1. The J segment lost 4 bases and the V segment lost 6 bases, leaving 8 bases of the junction unmatched. CDR3 size: 15 residues. In germline, CDR1 is MNHEY, CDR2 SVGAGI. CDR3 sequence reads: CASRPTGVKNQPQHF. The CDR3 DNA is TGTGCCAGCAGGCCGACAGGGGTAAAAAATCAGCCCCAGCATTTT.

This clonotype has only one observation. The CDR3 DNA is TGTGCCAGCAGTGAAGATCAGTGGGCTGGGCAGTACTTC. Translation gives CASSEDQWAGQYF. The V gene is TRBV6-1, the J gene TRBJ2-7; no clear D. The CDR3 extends over 13 amino acids. V lost 1 base and J 9 bases, leaving 13 bases between the germline ends. From germline, CDR1 is MNHNS and CDR2 SASEGT.

This chain connects TRBV28 to TRBJ2-7; no reliable D call. Germline V gene lookup returns CDR1 MDHEN and CDR2 SYDVKM. The CDR3 sequence is 14 residues long. Trimming shortened V by 5 bases and J by 6 bases, and 17 bases separated the two germline ends. The CDR3 coding sequence is TGTGCCAGCAGTGCCCTAATGTTGGGTGGCGAGCAGTACGTC. This translates into CASSALMLGGEQYV.

The sample holds a few counts of this clonotype. V is TRBV3-1 and J is TRBJ1-5; the D gene is possibly TRBD1 (5 bases). The CDR3 runs 14 residues. Trimming shortened V by 1 base and J by 6 bases, and 10 bases separated the two germline ends. Germline lookup yields CDR1 LGHDT and CDR2 YNNKEL (reference sequence). The CDR3 nucleotides are TGTGCCAGCAGCCAAGCAGGGTTCGGTCAGCCCCAGCATTTT. Translation gives CASSQAGFGQPQHF.

This clonotype was recorded at least ten times. The rearrangement links TRBV6-5 to TRBJ1-1; D is perhaps TRBD1 (6 bases). Deletions cut 7 bases from V and 11 bases from J, with 14 bases between. CDR1 and CDR2 from the germline V gene are MNHEY and SVGAGI. There are 11 residues in the CDR3. The CDR3 loop is CASKKGVEAFF. DNA for the CDR3: TGTGCCAGCAAAAAGGGGGTTGAGGCTTTCTTT.

This clonotype has ten or more counts. The chain has TRBV5-1 and TRBJ2-7; 12 bases map to TRBD1. Germline CDR1 is SGHRS and CDR2 is YFSETQ. The CDR3 loop spans 15 amino acids. Unmatched junction bases numbered 4, after V lost 4 bases and J lost 2 bases. CDR3 amino acids: CASSPGTGGTYEQYF. CDR3 bases: TGCGCCAGCAGCCCGGGGACAGGGGGCACCTACGAGCAGTACTTC.

This clonotype was seen more than once but under ten times. The chain carries TRBV20-1 and TRBJ1-1; D might be TRBD1 (5 bases). Per germline, CDR1 DFQATT and CDR2 SNEGSKA (reference sequence). This CDR3 contains 15 residues. V was cut by 6 bases and J by 2 bases, with 19 bases left in between. CDR3 sequence: CSANLRGGVNTEAFF. The CDR3 DNA follows: TGCAGTGCCAATCTCCGGGGAGGGGTTAACACTGAAGCTTTCTTT.

The J gene is TRBJ2-7, the V gene TRBV18, with D maybe TRBD1 (6 bases). There are 14 residues in the CDR3. V shed 3 bases and J shed 3 bases, with 12 bases lying between them. The V gene's germline CDR1 is KGHSH and CDR2 LQKENI. CDR3: CASSPSTGFYEQYF. DNA for the CDR3: TGTGCCAGCTCACCTTCAACAGGGTTCTACGAGCAGTACTTC.

The chain has TRBV5-1 and TRBJ1-6; 7 bases match TRBD1. Unmatched junction bases numbered 8, after V lost 4 bases and J lost 4 bases. The CDR3 covers 16 residues. Germline CDR1 and CDR2: SGHRS and YFSETQ. In DNA, the CDR3 is TGCGCCAGCAGCCTTGGGACAGTCCCATATAATTCACCCCTCCACTTT. Its translation: CASSLGTVPYNSPLHF.

This clonotype was found many times. The chain joins TRBV14 to TRBJ2-7; weak D call: TRBD2 (6 bases). Germline CDR1 is SGHDN and CDR2 is FVKESK. Trimming shortened V by 1 base and J by 12 bases, and 16 bases separated the two germline ends. The CDR3 is made up of 13 amino acids. Here the CDR3 DNA reads TGTGCCAGCAGCCAAGGGGACCGGGAGAGGAGGTACTTC. Translated, it gives CASSQGDRERRYF.

This clonotype was seen only a few times. The chain carries TRBV5-1 and TRBJ2-3; 11 positions match TRBD1. J gave up 4 bases and V 3 bases, and 4 bases lay outside the gene matches. Germline CDR1 SGHRS, CDR2 YFSETQ. The CDR3 contains 15 residues. CDR3 loop: CASSSGQGAADTQYF. The CDR3 nucleotides read TGCGCCAGCAGCTCCGGACAGGGGGCAGCAGATACGCAGTATTTT.

This clonotype was picked up a small number of times. J is TRBJ1-2 and V is TRBV9; D call uncertain. The V gene's germline CDR1 is SGDLS and CDR2 YYNGEE. This CDR3 comprises 15 residues. Trimming left V 3 bases short and J 5 bases short, with 17 bases between. The CDR3 coding sequence is TGTGCCAGCAGCGGAGGAGCGGCATCGGGATATGGCTACACCTTC. Translated: CASSGGAASGYGYTF.

The chain employs TRBV7-6 and TRBJ2-1; D is tentatively TRBD1 or TRBD2 (5 bases each). The CDR3 is 14 amino acids. Germline CDR1 and CDR2: SGHVS and FNYEAQ. V was cut by 4 bases and J by 7 bases, with 14 bases left in between. CDR3 DNA: TGTGCCAGCAGCTCGTCTGAGTGGGGGAATGAGCAGTTCTTC. Its protein is CASSSSEWGNEQFF. Looking up the rest from reference TRBV7-6 and TRBJ2-1 gives the full variable domain: GAGVSQSPRYKVTKRGQDVALRCDPISGHVSLYWYRQALGQGPEFLTYFNYEAQQDKSGLPNDRFSAERPEGSISTLTIQRTEQRDSAMYRCASSSSEWGNEQFFGPGTRLTVL.

This clonotype was observed a few times. The rearrangement uses TRBV15 and TRBJ2-1; 14 bases align to TRBD2. The CDR3 contains 17 residues. CDR1 is LNHNV and CDR2 is YYDKDF in the germline V gene (reference sequence). V trimming: 4 bases; J trimming: 2 bases; junction bases outside the gene matches: 4. CDR3 DNA sequence: TGTGCCACCAGCACCGGGACTAGCGGGGGTACCTACAATGAGCAGTTCTTC. Translated: CATSTGTSGGTYNEQFF.

This clonotype was picked up a small number of times. The chain joins TRBV10-3 to TRBJ2-3, with 11 positions matching TRBD1. The CDR3 has 14 residues. Germline CDR1 is ENHRY and CDR2 is SYGVKD. With V trimmed by 4 bases and J by 7 bases, 4 bases remained unmatched. Written as DNA, the CDR3 is TGTGCCATCAGTGCCGGGACAGGGGGGAATACGCAGTATTTT. It yields the protein CAISAGTGGNTQYF.

This clonotype was seen only a few times. V and J are TRBV6-1 and TRBJ2-3; D gene unclear. The V gene lost 6 bases and the J gene lost 8 bases, with 21 bases spanning the gap. The germline V gene encodes CDR1 MNHNS and CDR2 SASEGT. The length of the CDR3 is 15 residues. In DNA form, the CDR3 reads TGTGCCAGCAGCGCAACTAATGTACCCCCAGGTACGCAGTATTTT. It codes for CASSATNVPPGTQYF.

The rearrangement uses TRBV20-1 and TRBJ1-1; 10 bases align to TRBD1. Per the germline V gene, CDR1 is DFQATT and CDR2 is SNEGSKA (reference sequence). The length of the CDR3 is 13 residues. The V segment lost 4 bases and the J segment 5 bases; nucleotides outside the gene matches: 4. In DNA form, the CDR3 reads TGCAGTGCTACGGGACAGGGGCAGACTGAAGCTTTCTTT. Translated, it gives CSATGQGQTEAFF.

The rearrangement links TRBV11-2 to TRBJ2-5, with D possibly matching TRBD1 (6 bases). Germline CDR1 and CDR2: SGHAT and FQNNGV. Trimming took off 7 bases at V and 5 bases at J, with 20 bases between the two ends. This CDR3 is 15 amino acids long. CDR3 in amino acids: CASNLAAGAGETQYF. CDR3 DNA sequence: TGTGCCAGCAACCTCGCGGCAGGGGCAGGGGAGACCCAGTACTTC. The variable domain in full, completed from reference TRBV11-2 and TRBJ2-5, reads EAGVAQSPRYKIIEKRQSVAFWCNPISGHATLYWYQQILGQGPKLLIQFQNNGVVDDSQLPKDRFSAERLKGVDSTLKIQPAKLEDSAVYLCASNLAAGAGETQYFGPGTRLLVL.

The chain carries TRBV5-1 and TRBJ2-7, with TRBD1 identical over 8 bases. There are 14 residues in the CDR3. Germline CDR1 is SGHRS and CDR2 is YFSETQ. V was clipped by 4 bases and J by 7 bases; unmatched bases: 10. The CDR3 is CASSKDRGPREQYF. CDR3 in DNA: TGCGCCAGCAGCAAAGACAGGGGCCCCAGAGAGCAGTACTTC.

The CDR3 DNA follows: TGTGCCGTTTCAGGGGTTGGAGGCTACACCTTC. Translating gives CAVSGVGGYTF. The chain carries TRBV7-2 and TRBJ1-2, with D possibly matching TRBD1 (6 bases). Germline V lookup: CDR1 SGHTA, CDR2 FQGNSA. Trimming left V 11 bases short and J 8 bases short, with 15 bases between. The CDR3 covers 11 residues.

This clonotype was observed a handful of times. This sequence joins TRBV15 and TRBJ2-1, with TRBD1 matching over 9 bases. CDR1 and CDR2 from the germline V gene are LNHNV and YYDKDF (reference sequence). Trimming removed 0 bases from V and 2 bases from J; junction bases left unmatched: 2. CDR3 length equals 16 residues. CDR3 sequence reads: CATSREWDRAYNEQFF. CDR3 bases: TGTGCCACCAGCAGAGAATGGGACAGGGCCTACAATGAGCAGTTCTTC.

This clonotype was observed a handful of times. This chain joins TRBV12-3 or TRBV12-4 and TRBJ1-4, with D unclear. Trimming left V 5 bases short and J 8 bases short, with 9 bases between. The CDR3 extends over 12 amino acids. Here the CDR3 DNA reads TGTGCCAGCAGTGACCTTTTCGAAAAACTGTTTTTT. Amino acids: CASSDLFEKLFF.

This clonotype showed up just a few times. The chain combines TRBV30 with TRBJ2-1; 7 nucleotides agree with TRBD2. With 2 bases clipped from V and 4 bases from J, the junction kept 5 bases outside the gene matches. The CDR3 totals 14 residues. Germline V lookup: CDR1 GTSNPN, CDR2 SVGIG (reference sequence). The CDR3, as DNA: TGTGCCTGGAGTAGGGCTAGCGGTTACAATGAGCAGTTCTTC. This gives the protein CAWSRASGYNEQFF.

The chain couples TRBV7-2 to TRBJ1-5; D not certain. Per germline, CDR1 SGHTA and CDR2 FQGNSA. Trimming shortened V by 4 bases and J by 6 bases, and 10 bases separated the two germline ends. The CDR3 covers 13 residues. Here the CDR3 DNA reads TGTGCCAGCAGCTCACTAGGCTCTCAGCCCCAGCATTTT. It yields the protein CASSSLGSQPQHF.